This T cell receptor (beta chain) was profiled in a study of blood T cells in healthy people across ages. Comment on this clonotype: Its antigen remains unknown.

The study, taken as a whole, reports: Bulk PBMC profiling left naive and antigen-experienced comparisons inconclusive.

With a J-beta primer mix and a sample-barcoded 5' primer, a second PCR ran roughly 6 to 11 cycles. TCRdb independently ran MiXCR on the 5' RACE reads; one entry per CDR3 protein. The sample consists of fewer than 700,000 distinct CDR3 sequences, roughly 43% of them appearing once. The germline gives CDR1 LGHNA, CDR2 YSLEER. The CDR3 has 16 residues. Trimming stripped 0 bases from V and 8 bases from J, with 14 bases between. The clonotype comes from a man at least 80 years old in good health. The gene calls are TRBV4-3 and TRBJ1-6; D possibly corresponds to TRBD1 (5 bases). The specimen was blood. CDR3 protein: CASSQDPAGSYSPLHF. CDR3 nucleotides: TGCGCCAGCAGCCAAGATCCGGCAGGGTCATATTCACCCCTCCACTTT.